Included here is one T cell receptor (beta chain) sequence, with context. Its cognate antigen is unknown. With the read ending 3 residues before the CDR3 end, the germline J gene is used to fill in that end. The protocol was immunoSEQ multiplex PCR, while the TCRdb copy is restricted to in-frame clones and leaves out a portion. The sample shows 25,000 to 40,000 clones, none of them appearing just once. Germline CDR1 and CDR2: KGHSH and LQKENI. This CDR3 spans 16 amino acids. The entry originates in a study of T cell clonality in common variable immunodeficiency. Each donor provided roughly 5 to 8 ml of heparinized whole blood. Broader study findings: In common variable immunodeficiency, TCR beta chains reportedly carried fewer deletions and N-nucleotide insertions.

The sequence was obtained from a person aged 18-69 years in good health. The sequenced sample was peripheral blood mononuclear cells. The chain has TRBV18 and TRBJ1-2; weak D call: TRBD1 (5 bases). Here the CDR3 reads CASSPQGLAGSGDYTF. The sequenced CDR3 bases are TGTGCCAGCTCACCCCAGGGACTAGCGGGGAGTGGGGAC.